This TCR beta chain was sequenced in a study of neurological immune-mediated disorders. J gave up 7 bases and V 0 bases, and 0 bases lay outside the gene matches. The CDR3 is 14 amino acids. Germline lookup yields CDR1 SGHTA and CDR2 FQGTGA. A 10-nucleotide random UMI tagged transcripts in template-switch 5'RACE cDNA synthesis. TCRdb called the 5' RACE reads again in MiXCR, with one record for every CDR3 protein. The sample contains some 47,000 distinct CDR3 sequences, about 15% of which appear only once. This clonotype showed up many times. Sequenced: PBMCs. The chain links TRBV7-3 to TRBJ1-5; TRBD1 agrees at 10 bases. The sequence was collected from a man aged 55 to 69 in good health. The CDR3 DNA is TGTGCCAGCAGCTTAACGGGACAGGGGCAGCCCCAGCATTTT. Protein product: CASSLTGQGQPQHF. The entire variable domain, with the rest obtained from reference TRBV7-3 and TRBJ1-5, is as follows: GAGVSQTPSNKVTEKGKYVELRCDPISGHTALYWYRQSLGQGPEFLIYFQGTGAADDSGLPNDRFFAVRPEGSVSTLKIQRTERGDSAVYLCASSLTGQGQPQHFGDGTRLSIL.